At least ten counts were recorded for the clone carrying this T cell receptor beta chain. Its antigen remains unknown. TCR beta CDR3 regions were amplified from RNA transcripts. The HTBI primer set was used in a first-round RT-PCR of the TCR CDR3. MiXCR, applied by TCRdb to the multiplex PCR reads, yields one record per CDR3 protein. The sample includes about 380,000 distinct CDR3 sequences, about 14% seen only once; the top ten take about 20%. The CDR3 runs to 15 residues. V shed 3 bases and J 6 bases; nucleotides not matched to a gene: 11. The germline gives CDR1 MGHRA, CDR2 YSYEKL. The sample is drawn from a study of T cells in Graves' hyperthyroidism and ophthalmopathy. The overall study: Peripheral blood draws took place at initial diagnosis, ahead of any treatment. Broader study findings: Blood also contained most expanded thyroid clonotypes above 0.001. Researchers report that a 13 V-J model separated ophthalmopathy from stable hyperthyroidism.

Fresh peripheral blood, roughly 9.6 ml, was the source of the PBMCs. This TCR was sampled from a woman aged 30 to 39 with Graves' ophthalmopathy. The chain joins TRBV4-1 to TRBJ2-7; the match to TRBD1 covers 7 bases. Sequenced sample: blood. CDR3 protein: CASSQFGTAGSEQYF. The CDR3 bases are TGCGCCAGCAGCCAGTTCGGGACAGCAGGTTCCGAGCAGTACTTC.